The 25 T cell receptor beta chains presented below share a single source sample, sequenced in a study of T cells in Graves' hyperthyroidism and ophthalmopathy. TCR beta CDR3 sequences were amplified from RNA transcripts. The study used the HTBI primer set for a first-round RT-PCR of the TCR CDR3. TCRdb independently ran MiXCR on the multiplex PCR reads; one entry per CDR3 protein. Among 400,000 or so distinct CDR3 sequences listed, approximately 16% were seen once. The sample consisted of blood. These receptors were obtained from a woman aged 60 to 75 with Graves' ophthalmopathy.

This clonotype came up once. With a much larger clone just one base away, this may be a read error. CDR3 nucleotides: TGCGCCAGCGGCTCCGCGGGCAGGGGGGCTAGCGGGAGAACAGATACGCAGTATTTT. Protein sequence: CASGSAGRGASGRTDTQYF. The chain links TRBV10-1 to TRBJ2-3; TRBD2 matches at 10 bases. Germline-derived CDR1 and CDR2 are WNHNN and SYGVQD (reference sequence). The junction had 20 bases not matched to a gene; V was cut back by 8 bases and J by 3 bases. This CDR3 spans 19 amino acids.

The sample holds a few counts of this clonotype. The chain recombines TRBV18 with TRBJ1-4; D may be TRBD1 (6 bases). The CDR3 has 15 residues. Trimming cost V 3 bases and J 3 bases, with 11 bases left between them. Germline V lookup: CDR1 KGHSH, CDR2 LQKENI. The CDR3 coding sequence is TGTGCCAGCTCACCCCAGGGGTCGCCTAATGAAAAACTGTTTTTT. The encoded protein is CASSPQGSPNEKLFF.

This rearrangement joins TRBV5-4 to TRBJ2-1; 12 bases are shared with TRBD2. Per the germline V gene, CDR1 is SGHNT and CDR2 is YYREEE (reference sequence). The CDR3 is made up of 16 amino acids. Trimming at V came to 0 bases and at J to 8 bases, leaving 6 bases not matched to a gene. The CDR3 DNA follows: TGTGCCAGCAGCTTGGAACTAGCGGGAGGTGGCGATGAGCAGTTCTTC. This translates into CASSLELAGGGDEQFF.

This clonotype was recorded many times. The J gene is TRBJ2-3, the V gene TRBV20-1; 10 nucleotides line up with TRBD1. This CDR3 region has 15 residues. With 1 base clipped from V and 1 base from J, the junction kept 2 bases outside the gene matches. Germline loops: CDR1 DFQATT, CDR2 SNEGSKA (reference sequence). The CDR3 DNA follows: TGCAGTGCTAGAGGCGGGACAGGGGGCACAGATACGCAGTATTTT. This gives the protein CSARGGTGGTDTQYF.

The chain has TRBV19 and TRBJ2-2; D not resolved. The CDR3 runs to 12 residues. Trimming pared 6 bases from V and 3 bases from J, leaving 5 bases between. CDR1 and CDR2 (germline): LNHDA, SQIVND (reference sequence). CDR3 coding DNA: TGTGCCAGTAGCACCTACACCGGGGAGCTGTTTTTT. This sequence encodes CASSTYTGELFF.

This clonotype was observed many times. This chain joins TRBV28 and TRBJ2-4; D is perhaps TRBD1 (6 bases). The CDR3 runs 14 residues. V was cut by 6 bases and J by 7 bases, with 16 bases left in between. CDR1 and CDR2 from the germline V gene are MDHEN and SYDVKM. The CDR3 loop reads CASSYRVEGNIQYF. The CDR3 DNA follows: TGTGCCAGCAGCTACAGGGTTGAGGGGAACATTCAGTACTTC.

This clonotype was seen ten or more times. The chain uses TRBV27 and TRBJ2-3; possibly TRBD1 for D (6 bases). The CDR3 contains 13 residues. Looked up from germline, CDR1 is MNHEY and CDR2 is SMNVEV (reference sequence). Trimming cost V 6 bases and J 3 bases, with 10 bases left between them. CDR3 residues: CASRIQGTDTQYF. The CDR3 coding sequence is TGTGCCAGCAGAATACAGGGAACAGATACGCAGTATTTT.

A few counts support this clonotype. The rearrangement joins TRBV27 to TRBJ2-3; 7 nucleotides align to TRBD2. J gave up 1 base and V 6 bases, and 4 bases lay outside the gene matches. Germline V CDR1 and CDR2: MNHEY, SMNVEV (reference sequence). The CDR3 is made up of 14 amino acids. The chain's CDR3 is CASRNRGGTDTQYF. The CDR3 DNA reads TGTGCCAGCAGGAACCGGGGGGGCACAGATACGCAGTATTTT.

This clonotype came up many times. The J gene is TRBJ2-5, the V gene TRBV12-3 or TRBV12-4; no clear D. Trimming shortened V by 6 bases and J by 4 bases, and 12 bases separated the two germline ends. This CDR3 region has 13 residues. CDR3: CASSGRRRETQYF. For the CDR3, the DNA is TGTGCCAGCAGCGGGCGCCGGCGAGAGACCCAGTACTTC.

This clonotype was observed at least ten times. V and J are TRBV20-1 and TRBJ2-5; 11 bases are shared with TRBD2. The CDR3 is 18 amino acids. Trimming at V came to 0 bases and at J to 5 bases, leaving 14 bases not matched to a gene. CDR1 is DFQATT, CDR2 SNEGSKA, per germline (reference sequence). CDR3 in DNA: TGCAGTGCTAGAGATTTGATGGGACTAGCGGAAACCGGGGAGACCCAGTACTTC. It encodes CSARDLMGLAETGETQYF.

This clonotype has a handful of counts. This chain links TRBV20-1 with TRBJ2-2; 8 bases match TRBD2. The CDR3 runs to 15 residues. The V gene end was trimmed by 7 bases and the J gene end by 7 bases; junction bases not matched to a gene: 14. Germline assignment: CDR1 DFQATT and CDR2 SNEGSKA (reference sequence). The CDR3 DNA reads TGCAGTGTAGCAGCCGGGAGGGCCAGAGGCGGGGAGCTGTTTTTT. It specifies CSVAAGRARGGELFF.

The chain couples TRBV7-9 to TRBJ1-2, with D perhaps TRBD1 (5 bases). Germline V gene sequence: CDR1 SEHNR, CDR2 FQNEAQ (reference sequence). Trimming pared 0 bases from V and 4 bases from J, leaving 18 bases between. The CDR3 runs to 17 residues. CDR3 region: CASSLAKYQGRGYGYTF. CDR3 DNA sequence: TGTGCCAGCAGCTTAGCGAAGTACCAGGGTCGGGGCTATGGCTACACCTTC.

This clonotype was detected only a few times. The J gene is TRBJ2-3, the V gene TRBV3-1; weak D call: TRBD2 (6 bases). Trimming cost V 2 bases and J 14 bases, with 17 bases left between them. Germline CDR1 reads LGHDT; CDR2 reads YNNKEL (reference sequence). The CDR3 loop spans 13 amino acids. The CDR3 bases are TGTGCCAGCAGCCAATCCCCGGGGGAACCGGGGTATTTT. Its translation is CASSQSPGEPGYF.

Many counts were recorded for this clonotype. The gene calls are TRBV6-1 and TRBJ1-2, with 7 bases fitting TRBD1. Germline values: CDR1 MNHNS, CDR2 SASEGT. The CDR3 contains 15 residues. J was trimmed by 4 bases and V by 6 bases; bases with no gene match: 11. CDR3 DNA sequence: TGTGCCAGCAGATACGCCCCGGACAGGTCCTATGGCTACACCTTC. Translating it yields CASRYAPDRSYGYTF.

This clonotype has just one count. The chain has TRBV6-1 and TRBJ2-7, with D possibly matching TRBD2 (6 bases). Germline V lookup: CDR1 MNHNS, CDR2 SASEGT. V was cut by 2 bases and J by 0 bases, with 11 bases left in between. The CDR3 is made up of 15 amino acids. CDR3 protein: CASSERTISSYEQYF. The DNA for the CDR3 is TGTGCCAGCAGTGAAAGGACTATCTCCTCCTACGAGCAGTACTTC.

This clonotype came up many times. The chain has TRBV5-1 and TRBJ2-1; 11 bases align to TRBD2. The germline V gene encodes CDR1 SGHRS and CDR2 YFSETQ. J was trimmed by 6 bases and V by 4 bases; bases with no gene match: 3. This CDR3 region has 14 residues. CDR3 loop: CASSPTSGINEQFF. The CDR3 nucleotides are TGCGCCAGCAGCCCGACTAGCGGGATCAATGAGCAGTTCTTC.

This clonotype was recorded a few times. This chain joins TRBV2 and TRBJ2-3, with 10 bases matching TRBD2. The CDR3 is 17 amino acids. CDR1 is SNHLY and CDR2 is FYNNEI in the germline V gene. The J segment lost 1 base and the V segment lost 0 bases, leaving 4 bases of the junction unmatched. DNA for the CDR3: TGTGCCAGCAGTGAAGCGGGTCTAGCGGGAGGCACAGATACGCAGTATTTT. It yields the protein CASSEAGLAGGTDTQYF.

This clonotype was counted only a few times. V and J are TRBV9 and TRBJ2-1; D is perhaps TRBD2 (6 bases). V was trimmed by 3 bases and J by 3 bases, leaving 13 bases between them. In germline, CDR1 is SGDLS, CDR2 YYNGEE. This CDR3 has 15 residues. DNA of the CDR3: TGTGCCAGCAGCGCGGCGGTGACTAGCTACAATGAGCAGTTCTTC. Residues: CASSAAVTSYNEQFF. The whole variable domain, filled in from reference TRBV9 and TRBJ2-1, reads DSGVTQTPKHLITATGQRVTLRCSPRSGDLSVYWYQQSLDQGLQFLIQYYNGEERAKGNILERFSAQQFPDLHSELNLSSLELGDSALYFCASSAAVTSYNEQFFGPGTRLTVL.

Many counts were recorded for this clonotype. The rearrangement joins TRBV11-2 to TRBJ2-7, with D maybe TRBD2 (5 bases). Trimming stripped 0 bases from V and 1 base from J, with 10 bases between. CDR3 size: 15 residues. Germline assignment: CDR1 SGHAT and CDR2 FQNNGV. As DNA, the CDR3 is TGTGCCAGCAGCTTAGATCTAGCCCAGTCCTACGAGCAGTACTTC. It encodes CASSLDLAQSYEQYF.

CDR3 bases: TGTGCCAGCAGTCAATCCGGGACAGGGGTACTAGCGGGAGGCACAGATACGCAGTATTTT. It is translated as CASSQSGTGVLAGGTDTQYF. The rearrangement uses TRBV27 and TRBJ2-3; TRBD2 is a possible D gene (11 bases). CDR1 and CDR2 (germline): MNHEY, SMNVEV (reference sequence). V was cut by 5 bases and J by 1 base, with 28 bases left in between. This CDR3 comprises 20 residues.

This chain uses TRBV18 with TRBJ2-7; D gene unclear. CDR1 and CDR2 (germline): KGHSH, LQKENI. The germline V and J ends were trimmed by 1 base and 7 bases, with 11 bases remaining between them. The CDR3 extends over 13 amino acids. CDR3 coding DNA: TGTGCCAGCTCACCACTGGCAGGCGAAGAGCAGTACTTC. Its translation is CASSPLAGEEQYF.

The chain links TRBV20-1 to TRBJ2-2, with D hard to call. CDR1 DFQATT and CDR2 SNEGSKA come from the germline V gene (reference sequence). V lost 2 bases, J lost 0 bases, and 10 bases lay in between. CDR3 length: 15 residues. CDR3 residues: CSARKGLPNTGELFF. The CDR3 nucleotides read TGCAGTGCTAGAAAAGGGCTCCCGAACACCGGGGAGCTGTTTTTT.

Regarding this clonotype: This clone may be a read error of a much larger clone one base away. The V gene is TRBV7-9, the J gene TRBJ2-1, with a tentative D call TRBD1 (5 bases). Germline CDR1 SEHNR, CDR2 FQNEAQ (reference sequence). With 1 base removed from V and 3 bases from J, the gap between germline ends came to 13 bases. The CDR3 spans 16 residues. The CDR3 sequence is CASSLVGVGVYNEQFF. CDR3 nucleotide sequence: TGTGCCAGCAGCTTAGTAGGTGTAGGGGTCTACAATGAGCAGTTCTTC.

This clonotype was observed at least ten times. The CDR3 spells CASSQGLAGVAGELFF. The CDR3 DNA reads TGTGCCAGCAGCCAAGGACTAGCGGGAGTGGCCGGGGAGCTGTTTTTT. The J gene is TRBJ2-2, the V gene TRBV3-1, with 12 bases lining up with TRBD2. Germline assignment: CDR1 LGHDT and CDR2 YNNKEL (reference sequence). The junction had 3 bases not matched to a gene; V was cut back by 1 base and J by 6 bases. This CDR3 region has 16 residues.

This clonotype has a count of ten or more. The V call is TRBV20-1, the J call TRBJ2-1, with D uncertain. V was clipped by 3 bases and J by 4 bases, with 10 bases between them. The length of the CDR3 is 13 residues. Germline assignment: CDR1 DFQATT and CDR2 SNEGSKA (reference sequence). The CDR3 sequence: CSASRTNYNEQFF. The CDR3 nucleotides are TGCAGTGCTAGCAGGACGAATTACAATGAGCAGTTCTTC.